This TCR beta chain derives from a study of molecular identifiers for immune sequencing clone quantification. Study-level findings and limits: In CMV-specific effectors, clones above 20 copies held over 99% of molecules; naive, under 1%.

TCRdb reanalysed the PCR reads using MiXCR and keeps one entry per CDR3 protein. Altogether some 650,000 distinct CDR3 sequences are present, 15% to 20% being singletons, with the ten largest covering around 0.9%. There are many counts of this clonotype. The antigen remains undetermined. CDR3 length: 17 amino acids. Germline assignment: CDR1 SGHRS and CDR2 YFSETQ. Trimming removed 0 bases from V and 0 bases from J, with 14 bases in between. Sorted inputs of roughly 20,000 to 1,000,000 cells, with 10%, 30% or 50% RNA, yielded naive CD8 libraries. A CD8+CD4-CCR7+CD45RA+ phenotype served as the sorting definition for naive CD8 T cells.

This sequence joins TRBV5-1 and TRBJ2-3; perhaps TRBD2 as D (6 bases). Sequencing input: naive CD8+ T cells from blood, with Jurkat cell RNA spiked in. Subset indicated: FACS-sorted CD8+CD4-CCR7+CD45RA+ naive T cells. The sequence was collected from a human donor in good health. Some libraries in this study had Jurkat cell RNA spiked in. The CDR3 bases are TGCGCCAGCAGCTTGGGACTCGGGGAGGCTAGCACAGATACGCAGTATTTT. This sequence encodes CASSLGLGEASTDTQYF.